The 26 T cell receptor beta chains below come from one sample, sequenced in a study of CD8 T cells in ankylosing spondylitis. MiXCR, applied by TCRdb to the 5' RACE reads, yields one record per CDR3 protein. This sample has some 130,000 distinct CDR3 sequences; roughly 6.6% occur once, and the top ten carry about an eighth. The specimen was blood, either unsorted or a sorted T cell fraction (not recorded which). The receptor set was obtained from a female donor with ankylosing spondylitis or in good health (not recorded which).

This clonotype was detected ten times or more. This sequence joins TRBV4-1 and TRBJ1-1; no firm D call. Germline-derived CDR1 and CDR2 are MGHRA and YSYEKL. The CDR3 covers 16 residues. V lost 3 bases and J 1 base, leaving 15 bases between the germline ends. The CDR3 coding sequence is TGCGCCAGCAGCCAGCCCCCGCGGGCGCAGAACACTGAAGCTTTCTTT. Its protein is CASSQPPRAQNTEAFF.

As regards this clonotype: This clone may be a read error of a much larger clone one base away. The chain has TRBV7-2 and TRBJ2-2; the D is unclear. Germline V gene data show CDR1 as SGHTA and CDR2 as FQGNSA. The length of the CDR3 is 16 residues. CDR3 region: CATSPAVGGYGGELFF. The CDR3 region has the DNA TGTGCCACCAGCCCCGCTGTTGGCGGCTATGGGGGGGAGCTGTTTTTT.

To note about this clonotype: This clone may be a read error of a much larger clone one base away. This likely comes from a read error, as the CDR3 has no conserved phenylalanine or tryptophan at its end. The DNA is omitted, as the CDR3 cannot be located on it reliably, and the CDR3 follows TCRdb's listing. This sequence joins TRBV12-3 or TRBV12-4 and TRBJ1-4. The CDR3 spans 8 residues, counting both ends. The CDR3 sequence is CASRPRSG.

This clonotype was seen only a few times. This chain connects TRBV7-9 to TRBJ1-6; 9 positions match TRBD1. This CDR3 region has 15 residues. Trimming took 5 bases from V and 6 from J; bases not matched to a gene: 5. Germline values: CDR1 SEHNR, CDR2 FQNEAQ (reference sequence). The CDR3 spells CASSAETGGNSPLHF. The CDR3 region has the DNA TGTGCCAGCAGCGCCGAGACAGGGGGTAATTCACCCCTCCACTTT.

This clonotype has a count of ten or more. This rearrangement joins TRBV20-1 to TRBJ1-6; D unclear. Germline-derived CDR1 and CDR2 are DFQATT and SNEGSKA (reference sequence). There are 13 residues in the CDR3. The V end was cut by 5 bases, the J end by 4 bases, with 9 bases between. The CDR3 loop is CSARGYYNSPLHF. CDR3 DNA: TGCAGTGCTCGGGGTTATTATAATTCACCCCTCCACTTT.

At least ten counts were recorded for this clonotype. The genes are TRBV28 and TRBJ2-5; 8 nucleotides match TRBD2. Germline lookup yields CDR1 MDHEN and CDR2 SYDVKM. V was clipped by 6 bases and J by 7 bases; unmatched bases: 13. The CDR3 consists of 15 residues. This chain's CDR3 is CASSPLGSGAGTQYF. CDR3 nucleotides: TGTGCCAGCAGCCCTCTCGGTAGCGGGGCGGGGACCCAGTACTTC.

Many counts were recorded for this clonotype. The rearrangement joins TRBV5-1 to TRBJ1-6; D ambiguous. This CDR3 is 16 amino acids long. Trimming took 4 bases from V and 6 from J, leaving 17 bases between them. Germline CDR1 reads SGHRS; CDR2 reads YFSETQ. CDR3 protein: CASSQTGRRGNSPLHF. In DNA form, the CDR3 reads TGCGCCAGCAGCCAGACGGGTAGGAGAGGTAATTCACCCCTCCACTTT.

This clonotype has only a few counts. The genes are TRBV28 and TRBJ2-3; D is possibly TRBD1 (5 bases). Germline V gene data show CDR1 as MDHEN and CDR2 as SYDVKM. The ends were cut back, 6 bases at V and 0 bases at J, with 13 bases in the middle. The CDR3 totals 15 residues. CDR3 residues: CASSQAGASTDTQYF. CDR3 sequence (DNA): TGTGCCAGCAGCCAGGCTGGGGCTAGCACAGATACGCAGTATTTT.

This clonotype appeared many times. The rearrangement links TRBV29-1 to TRBJ2-1, with 9 positions matching TRBD2. CDR1 and CDR2 from the germline V gene are SQVTM and ANQGSEA. Losses at the gene ends were 7 bases for V and 2 bases for J; bases not matched to a gene: 3. CDR3 length: 13 amino acids. The CDR3 sequence: CSGRLAAYNEQFF. The CDR3 DNA sequence: TGCAGCGGACGACTAGCGGCCTACAATGAGCAGTTCTTC.

The chain uses TRBV7-3 and TRBJ2-2; the D call may be TRBD1 or TRBD2 (5 bases each). The V end was cut by 2 bases, the J end by 6 bases, with 13 bases between. The CDR3 spans 15 residues. Germline lookup yields CDR1 SGHTA and CDR2 FQGTGA. Here the CDR3 reads CASSLFVGAPGELFF. The CDR3 DNA sequence: TGTGCCAGCAGCTTATTCGTCGGGGCTCCCGGGGAGCTGTTTTTT.

This clonotype was recorded a few times. The chain combines TRBV5-1 with TRBJ2-5, with D maybe TRBD1 (6 bases). The CDR3 runs to 15 residues. V lost 2 bases and J lost 0, with 11 bases in between. The germline V gene encodes CDR1 SGHRS and CDR2 YFSETQ. CDR3 bases: TGCGCCAGCAGCTTAAGGCCAGGGGACCAAGAGACCCAGTACTTC. Translating gives CASSLRPGDQETQYF.

V is TRBV19 and J is TRBJ2-1; TRBD2 matches at 10 bases. The CDR3 runs 17 residues. The J segment lost 0 bases and the V segment lost 11 bases, leaving 13 bases of the junction unmatched. From germline, CDR1 is LNHDA and CDR2 SQIVND (reference sequence). The CDR3 protein is CASLGAGGPSSYNEQFF. CDR3 coding DNA: TGTGCCTCCCTGGGAGCGGGGGGGCCGAGCTCCTACAATGAGCAGTTCTTC. Drawing the rest from reference TRBV19 and TRBJ2-1, the complete variable domain is DGGITQSPKYLFRKEGQNVTLSCEQNLNHDAMYWYRQDPGQGLRLIYYSQIVNDFQKGDIAEGYSVSREKKESFPLTVTSAQKNPTAFYLCASLGAGGPSSYNEQFFGPGTRLTVL.

This clonotype was recorded many times. The chain combines TRBV4-1 with TRBJ1-3; D might be TRBD1 (5 bases). CDR1 is MGHRA, CDR2 YSYEKL, per germline. This CDR3 contains 13 residues. Between the trimmed V and J ends, which lost 1 base and 8 bases, there was a span of 9 bases. Written as DNA, the CDR3 is TGCGCCAGCAGCCAAGGACGGGGGGACACCATATATTTT. This codes for CASSQGRGDTIYF.

This clonotype was observed a single time. A much larger clone sits a single nucleotide away, making a read error possible. This chain uses TRBV3-1 with TRBJ2-5, with 10 bases aligning to TRBD1. The V gene's germline CDR1 is LGHDT and CDR2 YNNKEL (reference sequence). There are 16 residues in the CDR3. Here the CDR3 DNA reads TGTGTCAGCAGCCAAGATCGGACAGGGGGTAGAGAGACCCAGTACTTC. It specifies CVSSQDRTGGRETQYF.

This clonotype was counted many times. The chain is built from TRBV2 and TRBJ2-7; tentative D call: TRBD1 (6 bases). Germline CDR1 and CDR2: SNHLY and FYNNEI. The germline V and J ends were trimmed by 6 bases and 3 bases, with 9 bases remaining between them. This CDR3 region has 12 residues. Written as DNA, the CDR3 is TGTGCCAGCAGCGAACAGGGCTACGAGCAGTACTTC. It specifies CASSEQGYEQYF.

This clonotype has ten or more counts. This chain uses TRBV4-1 with TRBJ1-1, with TRBD1 as a possible D gene (5 bases). This CDR3 contains 17 residues. Germline CDR1 is MGHRA and CDR2 is YSYEKL. With 0 bases removed from V and 1 base from J, the gap between germline ends came to 15 bases. CDR3 nucleotide sequence: TGCGCCAGCAGCCAAGACCCCTCTGGTGGGACGAACACTGAAGCTTTCTTT. Residues: CASSQDPSGGTNTEAFF.

With respect to this clonotype: A much larger clonotype is one base distant, so this may be a read error. The V and J genes are TRBV5-1 and TRBJ2-3, with 10 bases that match TRBD2. Germline V gene lookup returns CDR1 SGHRS and CDR2 YFSETQ. The CDR3 loop spans 16 amino acids. This CDR3 reads CAGSSLLAGGTDTQYF. The CDR3 DNA sequence: TGCGCCGGCAGCTCCCTGCTAGCGGGGGGCACAGATACGCAGTATTTT.

This clonotype was recorded many times. The genes are TRBV20-1 and TRBJ2-5, with no clear D. Trimming cost V 6 bases and J 5 bases, with 13 bases left between them. Germline lookup yields CDR1 DFQATT and CDR2 SNEGSKA (reference sequence). The CDR3 sequence is 12 residues long. The CDR3 loop is CSARPSAETQYF. Here the CDR3 DNA reads TGCAGTGCGAGACCGTCGGCCGAGACCCAGTACTTC.

This clonotype was found many times. This chain uses TRBV28 with TRBJ1-5, with 11 bases fitting TRBD1. This CDR3 comprises 15 residues. Trimming cost V 4 bases and J 4 bases; bases outside gene matches: 3. The V gene's germline CDR1 is MDHEN and CDR2 SYDVKM. CDR3 protein: CASSSGTGGNQPQHF. The CDR3 bases are TGTGCCAGCAGTTCCGGGACAGGGGGGAATCAGCCCCAGCATTTT.

This clonotype has a handful of counts. The genes are TRBV7-2 and TRBJ2-7; 7 nucleotides line up with TRBD2. CDR1 is SGHTA, CDR2 FQGNSA, per germline. This CDR3 is 13 amino acids long. Trimming cost V 10 bases and J 7 bases; bases outside gene matches: 13. CDR3 sequence reads: CATAFGGGREQYF. The CDR3 DNA follows: TGTGCCACCGCCTTCGGGGGAGGGAGGGAGCAGTACTTC.

Regarding this clonotype: A much larger clone sits a single nucleotide away, making a read error possible. The chain links TRBV5-1 to TRBJ1-1; 7 bases match TRBD1. This CDR3 comprises 13 residues. After removal of 4 bases from V and 4 bases from J, the junction contained 4 bases not matched to a gene. Germline values: CDR1 SGHRS, CDR2 YFSETQ. Written as DNA, the CDR3 is TGCGCCAGCAGCAGCAGGGGGAGCACTGAAGCTTTCTTT. Translated: CASSSRGSTEAFF.

This clonotype was found many times. The chain uses TRBV7-9 and TRBJ1-5; D gene ambiguous. The CDR3 spans 13 residues. V was shortened by 1 base and J by 5 bases, with 6 bases between the two germline ends. CDR1 SEHNR and CDR2 FQNEAQ come from the germline V gene (reference sequence). The CDR3 DNA reads TGTGCCAGCAGCTTAGGACGTTATCAGCCCCAGCATTTT. It yields the protein CASSLGRYQPQHF.

There are many counts of this clonotype. The gene calls are TRBV5-1 and TRBJ2-3, with D uncertain. V lost 4 bases and J 0 bases, leaving 15 bases between the germline ends. The CDR3 loop spans 16 amino acids. CDR1 is SGHRS, CDR2 YFSETQ, per germline. The CDR3 DNA is TGCGCCAGCAGCCCCGGCCGGGTACCTAGCACAGATACGCAGTATTTT. Amino acids: CASSPGRVPSTDTQYF.

This clonotype was detected ten times or more. This chain links TRBV4-1 with TRBJ1-5, with 9 bases matching TRBD1. The junction had 8 bases not matched to a gene; V was cut back by 5 bases and J by 6 bases. This CDR3 spans 15 amino acids. Germline V gene data show CDR1 as MGHRA and CDR2 as YSYEKL. The CDR3 region has the DNA TGCGCCAGCAGCGTTTCGGGACAGGGTGTTCAGCCCCAGCATTTT. This translates into CASSVSGQGVQPQHF.

This clonotype has ten or more counts. The chain uses TRBV6-1 and TRBJ1-2; weak D call: TRBD1 (5 bases). Germline values: CDR1 MNHNS, CDR2 SASEGT. The CDR3 loop spans 14 amino acids. V lost 6 bases to trimming and J lost 4 bases, with 15 bases between them. The CDR3 DNA follows: TGTGCCAGCAGCCCGAAGACAGTCCCCTATGGCTACACCTTC. Its translation: CASSPKTVPYGYTF.

This clonotype has ten or more counts. The gene calls are TRBV20-1 and TRBJ1-1, with unresolved D. Germline V gene sequence: CDR1 DFQATT, CDR2 SNEGSKA (reference sequence). With 1 base removed from V and 1 base from J, the gap between germline ends came to 16 bases. This CDR3 is built from 16 residues. The CDR3 nucleotides read TGCAGTGCTAGAGCCCTCCTAGACTCCAGGAACACTGAAGCTTTCTTT. Translated, it gives CSARALLDSRNTEAFF.